The rows below give T cell receptor beta chains drawn from one sample of a study of blood T cell repertoires in COVID-19. Here immunoSEQ multiplex PCR was the method, and the copy in TCRdb shows in-frame clones only, minus some. This sample yields 300,000 or so clones, of which roughly 90% are seen a single time; about 6% belongs to the top ten. Sequences were obtained from peripheral blood. The receptor set was obtained from a man between 18 and 35 years old who had recovered from COVID-19. Each CDR3 is given with its conserved first and last residue. The D gene is left open where the match is weak. Clone size is stated in some rows and not others, as once, few, many or a class when expanded.

CDR3aa: CASSQGRNNEQFF; CDR3nt: TGTGCCAGCAGCCAAGGGCGGAACAATGAGCAGTTCTTC; v_gene: TRBV4-2; abundance: NA; j_gene: TRBJ2-1; d_gene: NA
CDR3aa: CASSLRTSGSGTDTQYF; CDR3nt: TGCGCCAGCAGCCTGCGGACTAGCGGGAGTGGCACAGATACGCAGTATTTT; v_gene: TRBV5-1; abundance: NA; j_gene: TRBJ2-3; d_gene: TRBD2
CDR3aa: CASSLEAPNYGYTF; CDR3nt: TGTGCCAGTAGTTTGGAGGCACCGAACTATGGCTACACCTTC; v_gene: TRBV19; abundance: once; j_gene: TRBJ1-2; d_gene: NA
CDR3aa: CASSLTMNIYTGELFF; CDR3nt: TGCGCCAGCAGCTTGACAATGAACATCTACACCGGGGAGCTGTTTTTT; v_gene: TRBV5-1; abundance: NA; j_gene: TRBJ2-2; d_gene: NA
CDR3aa: CASSPWTRWTEAFF; CDR3nt: TGTGCCAGCTCACCCTGGACAAGATGGACTGAAGCTTTCTTT; v_gene: TRBV18; abundance: NA; j_gene: TRBJ1-1; d_gene: NA
CDR3aa: CASSTRQEETQYF; CDR3nt: TGTGCCAGCAGTACTCGTCAAGAAGAGACCCAGTACTTC; v_gene: TRBV6-5; abundance: NA; j_gene: TRBJ2-5; d_gene: NA
CDR3aa: CASSPIVGADQAFF; CDR3nt: TGTGCCAGCAGCCCCATCGTGGGGGCCGATCAAGCTTTCTTT; v_gene: TRBV7-2; abundance: NA; j_gene: TRBJ1-1; d_gene: NA
CDR3aa: CASGLVPSGRSSEQFF; CDR3nt: TGTGCTAGTGGTTTGGTACCTAGCGGGAGATCAAGTGAGCAGTTCTTC; v_gene: TRBV12-5; abundance: once; j_gene: TRBJ2-1; d_gene: TRBD2
CDR3aa: CASSLTAGLMGGNTEAFF; CDR3nt: TGTGCCAGCAGCTTAACCGCCGGGCTTATGGGAGGGAACACTGAAGCTTTCTTT; v_gene: TRBV7-8; abundance: NA; j_gene: TRBJ1-1; d_gene: NA
CDR3aa: CASSPPTGGNTEAFF; CDR3nt: TGTGCCAGCAGTCCGCCGACAGGGGGGAACACTGAAGCTTTCTTT; v_gene: TRBV6-6; abundance: NA; j_gene: TRBJ1-1; d_gene: TRBD1
CDR3aa: CASSVATGSTEAFF; CDR3nt: TGTGCCAGCAGCGTAGCGACGGGGAGCACTGAAGCTTTCTTT; v_gene: TRBV9; abundance: NA; j_gene: TRBJ1-1; d_gene: NA
CDR3aa: CASSLTGKNYEQYF; CDR3nt: TGTGCCAGCAGCTTAACTGGTAAGAACTACGAGCAGTACTTC; v_gene: TRBV11-3; abundance: once; j_gene: TRBJ2-7; d_gene: NA
CDR3aa: CASSLDGWAAGQPQHF; CDR3nt: TGTGCCAGCAGCTTGGATGGTTGGGCAGCTGGTCAGCCCCAGCATTTT; v_gene: TRBV5-4; abundance: NA; j_gene: TRBJ1-5; d_gene: NA
CDR3aa: CASSSLSSGNNEQFF; CDR3nt: TGTGCCAGCAGCTCTCTGTCTAGCGGGAACAATGAGCAGTTCTTC; v_gene: TRBV7-8; abundance: NA; j_gene: TRBJ2-1; d_gene: TRBD2
CDR3aa: CASSQDKDRAVDEQFF; CDR3nt: TGCGCCAGCAGCCAAGATAAGGACAGGGCGGTCGATGAGCAGTTCTTC; v_gene: TRBV4-1; abundance: NA; j_gene: TRBJ2-1; d_gene: TRBD1
CDR3aa: CASSVHRGWSTEAFF; CDR3nt: TGTGCCAGTAGTGTTCACAGGGGTTGGAGCACTGAAGCTTTCTTT; v_gene: TRBV19; abundance: NA; j_gene: TRBJ1-1; d_gene: TRBD1
CDR3aa: CASSPQVNNEQFF; CDR3nt: TGTGCCAGCAGCCCCCAGGTTAACAATGAGCAGTTCTTC; v_gene: TRBV7-2; abundance: NA; j_gene: TRBJ2-1; d_gene: NA
CDR3aa: CATSGESDNSYEQYF; CDR3nt: TGTGCCACCAGCGGAGAAAGTGACAACTCCTACGAGCAGTACTTC; v_gene: TRBV15; abundance: NA; j_gene: TRBJ2-7; d_gene: NA
CDR3aa: CASAAPGRNYGYTF; CDR3nt: TGTGCCTCAGCGGCGCCAGGACGTAACTATGGCTACACCTTC; v_gene: TRBV30; abundance: NA; j_gene: TRBJ1-2; d_gene: NA